A selection of T cell receptor beta chains follows, all from one sample in a study of cytomegalovirus exposure and HLA in healthy donors. The table came from immunoSEQ multiplex PCR; TCRdb's copy has only in-frame clones and leaves some out. The data contain some 180,000 clones, 80% of them seen just once; the ten biggest clones take up around 1.9%. Sequencing used PBMCs. All receptors derive from a woman aged 25 to 45 in good health and CMV-seronegative. Each CDR3 is given with its conserved first and last residue. The order of the fields is clone size, CDR3 length, J gene, D gene, V gene, CDR3 protein, CDR3 DNA. The D gene is left open where the match is weak. Expanded clones are given a class, and other clones once, few, many or no size at all.

-,13,TRBJ1-2,TRBD1,TRBV7-9,CASSLGTGGGYTF,TGTGCCAGCAGCCTCGGGACAGGGGGAGGCTACACCTTC
few,17,TRBJ2-2,TRBD1,TRBV5-1,CASSPGGTGGMAGELFF,TGCGCCAGCAGCCCGGGCGGAACAGGGGGCATGGCCGGGGAGCTGTTTTTT
-,16,TRBJ2-5,TRBD2,TRBV9,CASSPRRAGEWETQYF,TGTGCCAGCAGCCCTCGGCGAGCGGGGGAGTGGGAGACCCAGTACTTC
-,14,TRBJ1-2,-,TRBV2,CASSEFSANYGYTF,TGTGCCAGCAGTGAATTTTCAGCTAACTATGGCTACACCTTC
-,15,TRBJ2-7,TRBD2,TRBV7-3,CASSLSGGDPREQYF,TGTGCCAGCAGCTTATCTGGGGGGGACCCTAGGGAGCAGTACTTC
-,15,TRBJ1-2,TRBD1,TRBV5-1,CASSLFLTGENGYTF,TGCGCCAGCAGCTTGTTTCTTACAGGGGAGAATGGCTACACCTTC
-,15,TRBJ1-4,-,TRBV5-6,CASSFEGRVGGKLFF,TGTGCCAGCAGCTTTGAAGGGAGGGTCGGCGGAAAACTGTTTTTT
-,16,TRBJ1-6,-,TRBV5-1,CASSLDGRIDNSPLHF,TGCGCCAGCAGCCTAGACGGGAGAATTGATAATTCACCCCTCCACTTT
-,16,TRBJ2-7,TRBD1,TRBV5-1,CASSLAVDRFSYEQYF,TGCGCCAGCAGCTTGGCCGTGGACAGGTTCTCCTACGAGCAGTACTTC
-,13,TRBJ2-7,-,TRBV5-4,CASSLDRDYEQYF,TGTGCCAGCAGCTTGGACAGAGATTACGAGCAGTACTTC
once,17,TRBJ2-3,-,TRBV5-4,CASSLAHAGGARDTQYF,TGTGCCAGCAGCTTGGCGCACGCTGGGGGGGCCAGAGATACGCAGTATTTT
few,12,TRBJ1-1,TRBD1,TRBV5-6,CASSLVTGGAFF,TGTGCCAGCAGCTTGGTTACAGGGGGAGCTTTCTTT
-,13,TRBJ1-1,-,TRBV30,CAWSVGGFAEAFF,TGTGCCTGGAGTGTGGGAGGGTTTGCTGAAGCTTTCTTT
-,14,TRBJ1-2,TRBD1,TRBV2,CASRTGGLVVGYTF,TGTGCCAGCAGGACAGGGGGCTTAGTTGTTGGCTACACCTTC
-,14,TRBJ2-7,TRBD1,TRBV7-9,CASSSLDRTYEQYF,TGTGCCAGCAGCTCCCTGGACAGGACTTACGAGCAGTACTTC
-,15,TRBJ2-7,TRBD2,TRBV6-1,CASSRLAGVAYEQYF,TGTGCCAGCAGTCGCCTAGCGGGGGTTGCCTACGAGCAGTACTTC
-,16,TRBJ2-3,TRBD2,TRBV15,CATRTGLAVSTDTQYF,TGTGCCACCAGGACGGGACTAGCGGTTAGCACAGATACGCAGTATTTT
once,15,TRBJ1-5,-,TRBV6-1,CASSEAGRGNQPQHF,TGTGCCAGCAGTGAAGCGGGGAGGGGCAATCAGCCCCAGCATTTT
few,15,TRBJ2-7,TRBD1,TRBV5-5,CASSSGTGGPYEQYF,TGTGCCAGCAGCAGCGGGACAGGGGGTCCCTACGAGCAGTACTTC